Below are 27 T cell receptor beta chains sequenced from a single sample in a study of T cell repertoires in cytomegalovirus infection. No antigen has been identified for these receptors. MiXCR, run by TCRdb on the reads, gives a single entry per CDR3 protein. The sample yields around 100,000 distinct CDR3 sequences, around 9.1% seen once. The sequencing input was PBMCs, sequenced either directly or after in vitro stimulation (not recorded which). All receptors come from a human donor in good health (CMV status not recorded). Some clones in this sample may be carry-over from other donors' samples.

This clonotype was seen a handful of times. The chain has TRBV7-2 and TRBJ1-3; a possible D gene is TRBD1 (5 bases). The V and J ends lost 5 bases and 3 bases respectively, with 14 bases between them. The V gene's germline CDR1 is SGHTA and CDR2 FQGNSA. CDR3 length: 15 residues. The DNA for the CDR3 is TGTGCCAGCAGCCCTCAGGGAGGGCATGGAAACACCATATATTTT. It encodes CASSPQGGHGNTIYF.

This sequence joins TRBV12-3 or TRBV12-4 and TRBJ1-2; D possibly corresponds to TRBD1 (5 bases). The V end was cut by 3 bases, the J end by 0 bases, with 17 bases between. The CDR3 consists of 17 residues. DNA for the CDR3: TGTGCCAGCAGTTTGGGGGAGGACCTGATTTCTAACTATGGCTACACCTTC. This translates into CASSLGEDLISNYGYTF.

This clonotype has a count of ten or more. V and J are TRBV7-2 and TRBJ2-1; 7 bases are a match to TRBD2. CDR3 size: 13 residues. Unmatched junction bases numbered 3, after V lost 6 bases and J lost 4 bases. Germline V gene lookup returns CDR1 SGHTA and CDR2 FQGNSA. The CDR3 region has the DNA TGTGCCAGCAGGACTAGCAGATACAATGAGCAGTTCTTC. This translates into CASRTSRYNEQFF.

This rearrangement joins TRBV10-3 to TRBJ2-1; 11 bases fit TRBD1. V was pared by 11 bases and J by 2 bases, with 14 bases of the junction left unmatched. The CDR3 has 17 amino acids. Germline V gene lookup returns CDR1 ENHRY and CDR2 SYGVKD. CDR3 loop: CASKGPGQGATYNEQFF. The CDR3 nucleotides are TGTGCCTCCAAAGGGCCAGGACAGGGGGCCACCTACAATGAGCAGTTCTTC.

This clonotype appeared a few times. The CDR3 here is CASSLATGGFYTQYF. In DNA, the CDR3 is TGTGCCAGCAGCTTAGCGACAGGGGGCTTCTATACGCAGTATTTT. The chain combines TRBV7-6 with TRBJ2-3, with 10 bases that match TRBD1. The germline gives CDR1 SGHVS, CDR2 FNYEAQ. The CDR3 has 15 residues. The J segment lost 7 bases and the V segment lost 0 bases, leaving 4 bases of the junction unmatched.

At least ten counts were recorded for this clonotype. This sequence joins TRBV25-1 and TRBJ2-2; 7 bases are a match to TRBD2. Germline V CDR1 and CDR2: MGHDK, SYGVNS. V lost 2 bases to trimming and J lost 6 bases; unmatched junction nucleotides: 6. The CDR3 contains 15 residues. The CDR3 region is CASSEAGREAGELFF. Here the CDR3 DNA reads TGTGCCAGCAGTGAAGCAGGGAGGGAAGCCGGGGAGCTGTTTTTT.

This rearrangement joins TRBV6-5 to TRBJ1-1; no firm D call. Looked up from germline, CDR1 is MNHEY and CDR2 is SVGAGI. This CDR3 has 14 amino acids. V was shortened by 7 bases and J by 4 bases, with 16 bases between the two germline ends. As DNA, the CDR3 is TGTGCCAGCACCCCCGATGTGGGCGGCACTGAAGCTTTCTTT. It yields the protein CASTPDVGGTEAFF.

This clonotype has more than one count but fewer than ten. The chain couples TRBV11-2 to TRBJ2-1, with D perhaps matching TRBD2 (5 bases). Trimming cost V 5 bases and J 3 bases, with 14 bases left between them. The CDR3 is made up of 15 amino acids. Germline loops: CDR1 SGHAT, CDR2 FQNNGV. CDR3 region: CASSQGLVNYNEQFF. CDR3 bases: TGTGCCAGCAGCCAAGGACTCGTAAACTACAATGAGCAGTTCTTC.

Comments on this clonotype: Since a much larger clone is just one base distant, this may be a read error. The chain uses TRBV5-4 and TRBJ1-4; D is unresolved. Germline V gene lookup returns CDR1 SGHNT and CDR2 YYREEE (reference sequence). The length of the CDR3 is 14 residues. CDR3 sequence reads: CANSLETTNEKLFF. CDR3 DNA sequence: TGTGCCAACAGCCTGGAAACTACTAATGAAAAACTGTTTTTT.

This clonotype was seen many times. The gene calls are TRBV7-6 and TRBJ2-2; 10 bases align to TRBD1. CDR3 length: 16 amino acids. CDR1 SGHVS and CDR2 FNYEAQ come from the germline V gene. V was clipped by 5 bases and J by 3 bases; unmatched bases: 6. DNA of the CDR3: TGTGCCAGCAGCCGACGAGGACAGGGGGACACCGGGGAGCTGTTTTTT. This encodes CASSRRGQGDTGELFF.

The V call is TRBV7-3, the J call TRBJ2-1, with 8 positions matching TRBD2. J lost 8 bases, V lost 5 bases, and 8 bases had no gene match. Germline assignment: CDR1 SGHTA and CDR2 FQGTGA. The CDR3 has 14 residues. The CDR3 region is CASSRGGGLDEQFF. Here the CDR3 DNA reads TGTGCCAGCAGCCGGGGGGGGGGGCTGGATGAGCAGTTCTTC.

The chain has TRBV24-1 and TRBJ2-1, with 7 bases identical to TRBD1. The CDR3 consists of 13 residues. Losses at the gene ends were 3 bases for V and 13 bases for J; bases not matched to a gene: 8. Germline V gene sequence: CDR1 KGHDR, CDR2 SFDVKD. The CDR3 nucleotides read TGTGCCACCAGTGATGCCCGACAGGGCAAACAGTTCTTC. Protein product: CATSDARQGKQFF.

This clonotype was observed a few times. The chain joins TRBV5-6 to TRBJ2-2, with 14 positions matching TRBD2. This CDR3 has 18 residues. The J segment lost 0 bases and the V segment lost 4 bases, leaving 5 bases of the junction unmatched. Germline V CDR1 and CDR2: SGHDT, YYEEEE. The CDR3 sequence: CASSRLAGGLSNTGELFF. The CDR3 region has the DNA TGTGCCAGCAGCCGACTAGCGGGAGGGCTTTCGAACACCGGGGAGCTGTTTTTT. The full variable domain, in which reference TRBV5-6 and TRBJ2-2 provide the parts outside the CDR3, is DAGVTQSPTHLIKTRGQQVTLRCSPKSGHDTVSWYQQALGQGPQFIFQYYEEEERQRGNFPDRFSGHQFPNYSSELNVNALLLGDSALYLCASSRLAGGLSNTGELFFGEGSRLTVL.

This clonotype was seen only a few times. CDR3 protein: CASSSKPGLAGNEQFF. The CDR3 coding sequence is TGTGCCAGCAGCTCCAAACCGGGACTAGCGGGAAATGAGCAGTTCTTC. This chain joins TRBV7-2 and TRBJ2-1; 13 bases are a match to TRBD2. V gave up 4 bases and J gave up 7 bases; unmatched junction bases: 7. The CDR3 covers 16 residues. The V gene's germline CDR1 is SGHTA and CDR2 FQGNSA.

The table lists this clonotype with a few counts. The chain is built from TRBV28 and TRBJ2-7, with D possibly called TRBD1 or TRBD2 (6 bases each). From germline, CDR1 is MDHEN and CDR2 SYDVKM. This CDR3 has 14 residues. With 6 bases removed from V and 6 bases from J, the gap between germline ends came to 18 bases. The CDR3 region has the DNA TGTGCCAGCAGATATGGAGGGGGGAGAAGCGAGCAGTACTTC. It translates to CASRYGGGRSEQYF.

This sequence joins TRBV5-5 and TRBJ1-2; D remains ambiguous. In germline, CDR1 is SGHKS, CDR2 YYEKEE (reference sequence). CDR3 length equals 14 residues. Between the trimmed V and J ends, which lost 0 bases and 5 bases, there was a span of 11 bases. The CDR3, as DNA: TGTGCCAGCAGCTTGGCACCCAATGAATATGGCTACACCTTC. This codes for CASSLAPNEYGYTF.

This clonotype was detected a few times. CDR3: CAIQEGGNKETQYF. DNA for the CDR3: TGTGCCATCCAAGAAGGGGGAAATAAAGAGACCCAGTACTTC. The chain uses TRBV10-3 and TRBJ2-5; weak D call: TRBD1 (6 bases). V was pared by 8 bases and J by 3 bases, with 16 bases between. CDR3 length: 14 amino acids. In germline, CDR1 is ENHRY, CDR2 SYGVKD.

This clonotype was counted ten times or more. V gene TRBV12-3 or TRBV12-4 combines with J gene TRBJ2-5; TRBD2 agrees at 12 bases. The CDR3 spans 15 residues. V lost 5 bases, J lost 3 bases, and 4 bases stayed unmatched. CDR3 loop: CASSPRLAGEETQYF. Written as DNA, the CDR3 is TGTGCCAGCAGTCCCCGACTAGCGGGAGAAGAGACCCAGTACTTC.

This clonotype turned up a few times. The genes are TRBV12-3 or TRBV12-4 and TRBJ1-5; D gene ambiguous. This CDR3 is 14 amino acids long. V gave up 0 bases and J gave up 5 bases, with 8 bases separating them. DNA of the CDR3: TGTGCCAGCAGTTTAGCGGGGTTCGATCAGCCCCAGCATTTT. Protein: CASSLAGFDQPQHF.

This clonotype was found many times. The rearrangement joins TRBV4-1 to TRBJ2-4; maybe TRBD2 (6 bases). There are 14 residues in the CDR3. The V end lost 1 base, the J end lost 6 bases, and 10 bases lay between the germline ends. The germline gives CDR1 MGHRA, CDR2 YSYEKL. CDR3 amino acids: CASSQGLLANIQYF. DNA of the CDR3: TGCGCCAGCAGCCAAGGCTTACTAGCAAACATTCAGTACTTC.

Ten or more counts support this clonotype. The CDR3 loop reads CASSLGGWGYEQYV. In DNA form, the CDR3 reads TGTGCCAGCAGCTTAGGGGGTTGGGGGTACGAGCAGTACGTC. The rearrangement joins TRBV7-6 to TRBJ2-7; D could derive from TRBD1 or TRBD2 (5 bases each). V dropped 1 base and J dropped 4 bases, with 11 bases sitting between them. The CDR3 loop spans 14 amino acids. The germline V gene encodes CDR1 SGHVS and CDR2 FNYEAQ.

The rearrangement joins TRBV7-6 to TRBJ2-1; D is undetermined. V was pared by 1 base and J by 9 bases, with 10 bases between. This CDR3 spans 13 amino acids. CDR1 and CDR2 from the germline V gene are SGHVS and FNYEAQ. The CDR3 region has the DNA TGTGCCAGCAGCTTAGGAGAGGCTTCTGAGCAGTTCTTC. Its translation is CASSLGEASEQFF.

This clonotype showed up just a few times. The chain uses TRBV5-4 and TRBJ2-2; no firm D call. The V and J ends lost 1 base and 6 bases respectively, with 7 bases between them. The CDR3 contains 13 residues. CDR1 is SGHNT, CDR2 YYREEE, per germline (reference sequence). CDR3 amino acids: CASSLFSSGELFF. Written as DNA, the CDR3 is TGTGCCAGCAGCTTGTTTTCTTCCGGGGAGCTGTTTTTT.

This clonotype occurred many times. V and J are TRBV20-1 and TRBJ2-7; 12 nucleotides align to TRBD2. CDR3 size: 14 residues. CDR1 and CDR2 (germline): DFQATT, SNEGSKA (reference sequence). Losses at the gene ends were 5 bases for V and 4 bases for J; bases not matched to a gene: 6. CDR3 in amino acids: CSAALAGGPYEQYF. DNA for the CDR3: TGCAGTGCTGCCCTAGCGGGAGGGCCATACGAGCAGTACTTC.

The sample holds many counts of this clonotype. The rearrangement uses TRBV7-9 and TRBJ1-1; D not certain. Germline CDR1 SEHNR, CDR2 FQNEAQ (reference sequence). This CDR3 is built from 15 residues. The V end lost 3 bases, the J end lost 4 bases, and 15 bases lay between the germline ends. CDR3 DNA sequence: TGTGCCAGCAGCTTCTACCAAACGCTGGGCACTGAAGCTTTCTTT. Its translation: CASSFYQTLGTEAFF.

The table lists this clonotype with a few counts. The chain couples TRBV15 to TRBJ1-4; possible D gene TRBD1, 6 bases. Germline lookup yields CDR1 LNHNV and CDR2 YYDKDF (reference sequence). Trimming cost V 1 base and J 5 bases, with 11 bases left between them. The CDR3 covers 15 residues. The CDR3 nucleotides are TGTGCCACCAGCAGAGTTGGAGGGGGGAATGAAAAACTGTTTTTT. It is translated as CATSRVGGGNEKLFF.

At least ten counts were recorded for this clonotype. This chain links TRBV6-5 with TRBJ1-6, with D unclear. The CDR3 loop spans 14 amino acids. Germline V gene data show CDR1 as MNHEY and CDR2 as SVGAGI. V was clipped by 0 bases and J by 10 bases, with 10 bases between them. The CDR3 nucleotides are TGTGCCAGCAGTTACTCTAATGACTACTCACCCCTCCACTTT. Residues: CASSYSNDYSPLHF.